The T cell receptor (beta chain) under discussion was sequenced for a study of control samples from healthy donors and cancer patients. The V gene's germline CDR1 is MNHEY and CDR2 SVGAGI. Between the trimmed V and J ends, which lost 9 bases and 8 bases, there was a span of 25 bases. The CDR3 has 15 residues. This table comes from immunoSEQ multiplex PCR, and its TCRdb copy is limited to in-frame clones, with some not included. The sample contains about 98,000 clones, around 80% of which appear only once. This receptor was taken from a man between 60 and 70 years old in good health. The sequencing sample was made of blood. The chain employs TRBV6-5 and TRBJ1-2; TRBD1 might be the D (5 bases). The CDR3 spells CASWGRQGFFRGYTF. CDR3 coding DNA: TGTGCCAGTTGGGGACGCCAAGGGTTTTTTCGCGGCTACACCTTC.